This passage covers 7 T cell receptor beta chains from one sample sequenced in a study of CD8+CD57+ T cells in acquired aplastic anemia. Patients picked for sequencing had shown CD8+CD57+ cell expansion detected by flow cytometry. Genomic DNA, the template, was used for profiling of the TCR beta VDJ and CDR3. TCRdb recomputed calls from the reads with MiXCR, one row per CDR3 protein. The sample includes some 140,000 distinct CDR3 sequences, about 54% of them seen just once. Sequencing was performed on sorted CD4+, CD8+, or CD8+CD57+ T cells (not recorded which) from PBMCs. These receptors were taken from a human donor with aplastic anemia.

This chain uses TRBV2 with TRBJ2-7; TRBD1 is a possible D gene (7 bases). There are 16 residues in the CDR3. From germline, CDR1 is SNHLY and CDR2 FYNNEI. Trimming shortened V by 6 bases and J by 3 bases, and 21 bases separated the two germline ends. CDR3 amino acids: CASRGGTTGLIYEQYF. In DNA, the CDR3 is TGTGCCAGCAGGGGCGGGACGACAGGGTTGATCTACGAGCAGTACTTC.

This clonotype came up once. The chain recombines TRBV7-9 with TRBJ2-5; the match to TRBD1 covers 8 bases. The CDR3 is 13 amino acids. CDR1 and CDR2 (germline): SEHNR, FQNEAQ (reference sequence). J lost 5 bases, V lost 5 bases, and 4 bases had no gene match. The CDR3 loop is CASSPRGLETQYF. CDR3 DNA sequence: TGTGCCAGCAGCCCCAGGGGGCTGGAGACCCAGTACTTC.

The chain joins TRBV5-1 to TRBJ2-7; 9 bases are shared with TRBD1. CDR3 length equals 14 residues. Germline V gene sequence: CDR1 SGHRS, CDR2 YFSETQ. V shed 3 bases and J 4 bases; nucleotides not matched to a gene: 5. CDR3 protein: CASSSGTGRYEQYF. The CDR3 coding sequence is TGCGCCAGCAGCTCGGGGACAGGGCGGTACGAGCAGTACTTC.

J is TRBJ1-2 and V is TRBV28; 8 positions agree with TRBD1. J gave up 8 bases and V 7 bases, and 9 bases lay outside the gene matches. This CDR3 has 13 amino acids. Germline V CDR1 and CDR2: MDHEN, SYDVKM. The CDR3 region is CASTTSGGWGYTF. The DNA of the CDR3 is TGTGCCAGCACCACCTCAGGGGGCTGGGGCTACACCTTC.

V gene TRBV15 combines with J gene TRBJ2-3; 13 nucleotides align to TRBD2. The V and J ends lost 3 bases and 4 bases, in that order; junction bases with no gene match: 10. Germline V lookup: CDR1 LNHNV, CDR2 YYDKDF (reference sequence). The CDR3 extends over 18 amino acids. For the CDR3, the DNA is TGTGCCACCAGCAGCTTGGAACTAGCGGGGGGGGCCCCAGATACGCAGTATTTT. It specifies CATSSLELAGGAPDTQYF.

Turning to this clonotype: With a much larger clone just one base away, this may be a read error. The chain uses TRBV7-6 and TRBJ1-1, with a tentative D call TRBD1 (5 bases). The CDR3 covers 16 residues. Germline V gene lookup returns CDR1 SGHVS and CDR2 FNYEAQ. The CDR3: CASSLPAGGGNTEVFF. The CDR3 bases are TGTGCCAGCAGCTTACCCGCCGGGGGGGGGAACACTGAAGTTTTCTTT.

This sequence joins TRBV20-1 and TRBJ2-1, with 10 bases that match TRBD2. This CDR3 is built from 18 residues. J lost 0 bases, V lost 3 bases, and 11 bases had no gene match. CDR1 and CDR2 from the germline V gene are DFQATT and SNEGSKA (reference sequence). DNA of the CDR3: TGCAGTGCTAGGAAGGGGGCTAGCGGGGGAATCTCCTACAATGAGCAGTTCTTC. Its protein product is CSARKGASGGISYNEQFF.